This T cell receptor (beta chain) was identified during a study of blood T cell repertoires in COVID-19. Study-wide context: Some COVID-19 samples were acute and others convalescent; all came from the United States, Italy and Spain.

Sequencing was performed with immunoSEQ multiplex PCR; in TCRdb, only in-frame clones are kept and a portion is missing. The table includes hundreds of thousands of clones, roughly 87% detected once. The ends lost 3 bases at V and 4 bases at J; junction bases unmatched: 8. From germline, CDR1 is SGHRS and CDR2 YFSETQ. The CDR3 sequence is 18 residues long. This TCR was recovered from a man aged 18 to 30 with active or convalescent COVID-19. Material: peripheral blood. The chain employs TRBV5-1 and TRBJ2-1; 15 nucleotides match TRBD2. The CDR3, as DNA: TGCGCCAGCAGCTGGGGACTAGCGGGAGGCCTAGGGTACAATGAGCAGTTCTTC. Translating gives CASSWGLAGGLGYNEQFF.